These 21 T cell receptor beta chains originate from one sample sequenced in a study of PD-1 blockade in classical Hodgkin lymphoma. Described time point: cycle 4 day 1 (C4D1), after more than five weeks of nivolumab. Relapse after autologous stem cell transplantation occurred in every patient, and brentuximab vedotin exposure varied. From thawed PBMCs, CD4+ T cells were purified using magnetic negative selection. This table comes from immunoSEQ multiplex PCR, and its TCRdb copy is limited to in-frame clones, with some not included. The repertoire consists of roughly 30,000 clones, with less than 80% occurring once and the leading ten covering about 0.6%. The sample here was CD4+ T cells from blood, taken before the fourth cycle of nivolumab. The receptors come from a human donor with classical Hodgkin lymphoma.

This chain joins TRBV6-5 and TRBJ2-7; either TRBD1 or TRBD2 may supply D (5 bases each). Deletions cut 5 bases from V and 6 bases from J, with 11 bases between. The CDR3 is 12 residues long. The germline gives CDR1 MNHEY, CDR2 SVGAGI. CDR3 loop: CASSPGPLEQYF. The CDR3 bases are TGTGCCAGCAGTCCGGGACCCCTCGAGCAGTACTTC.

The chain carries TRBV19 and TRBJ2-5; 8 bases align to TRBD1. In germline, CDR1 is LNHDA, CDR2 SQIVND (reference sequence). The CDR3 extends over 15 amino acids. Losses at the gene ends were 5 bases for V and 7 bases for J; bases not matched to a gene: 12. The CDR3 nucleotides read TGTGCCAGTAGTGCCTGGGACAGGCAGCTAGGGACCCAGTACTTC. Its translation is CASSAWDRQLGTQYF.

This chain joins TRBV9 and TRBJ2-2, with D perhaps assigned TRBD1 or TRBD2 (5 bases each). V was clipped by 0 bases and J by 4 bases, with 10 bases between them. CDR3 length: 15 amino acids. The V gene's germline CDR1 is SGDLS and CDR2 YYNGEE. The chain's CDR3 is CASSVVGTGTGELFF. CDR3 sequence (DNA): TGTGCCAGCAGCGTAGTCGGGACCGGCACCGGGGAGCTGTTTTTT.

The J gene is TRBJ2-3, the V gene TRBV7-3; TRBD2 is a possible D gene (6 bases). The length of the CDR3 is 15 residues. V was trimmed by 3 bases and J by 1 base, leaving 11 bases between them. The V gene's germline CDR1 is SGHTA and CDR2 FQGTGA. In DNA form, the CDR3 reads TGTGCCAGCAGCTTTGGAGGGCCCGGCACAGATACGCAGTATTTT. Its translation is CASSFGGPGTDTQYF.

The CDR3 bases are TGTGCCAGCAGTTTAACCGCCGGGACAGGCCCTGAAAAACTGTTTTTT. Its protein product is CASSLTAGTGPEKLFF. The gene calls are TRBV27 and TRBJ1-4; 8 bases are a match to TRBD1. Trimming cost V 2 bases and J 7 bases; bases outside gene matches: 9. This CDR3 spans 16 amino acids. CDR1 is MNHEY and CDR2 is SMNVEV in the germline V gene (reference sequence).

The rearrangement links TRBV2 to TRBJ2-5; D is perhaps TRBD1 (6 bases). The ends were cut back, 6 bases at V and 9 bases at J, with 14 bases in the middle. Germline values: CDR1 SNHLY, CDR2 FYNNEI. The CDR3 loop spans 12 amino acids. The CDR3 DNA is TGTGCCAGCAGCCGGGATTCAGGGGCCCAGTACTTC. Amino acid sequence: CASSRDSGAQYF. Together with reference TRBV2 and TRBJ2-5, the CDR3 gives the full variable domain: EPEVTQTPSHQVTQMGQEVILRCVPISNHLYFYWYRQILGQKVEFLVSFYNNEISEKSEIFDDQFSVERPDGSNFTLKIRSTKLEDSAMYFCASSRDSGAQYFGPGTRLLVL.

V and J are TRBV19 and TRBJ2-1; D is ambiguous. This CDR3 region has 15 residues. Germline V lookup: CDR1 LNHDA, CDR2 SQIVND (reference sequence). With 2 bases removed from V and 3 bases from J, the gap between germline ends came to 11 bases. The CDR3 protein is CASSIRVAIYNEQFF. CDR3 nucleotides: TGTGCCAGTAGTATAAGGGTAGCTATCTACAATGAGCAGTTCTTC.

V usage is TRBV2 and J usage is TRBJ2-7, with unresolved D. CDR3 length: 14 amino acids. Germline V CDR1 and CDR2: SNHLY, FYNNEI. V lost 6 bases and J 2 bases, leaving 14 bases between the germline ends. The CDR3 sequence: CASRPVGLTYEQYF. CDR3 DNA sequence: TGTGCCAGCAGGCCCGTTGGGTTAACCTACGAGCAGTACTTC.

The CDR3 is CASSMVHQLSYEQYF. DNA of the CDR3: TGTGCCAGTAGTATGGTACATCAACTTTCCTACGAGCAGTACTTC. The chain recombines TRBV19 with TRBJ2-7; D unclear. Per germline, CDR1 LNHDA and CDR2 SQIVND (reference sequence). The germline V and J ends were trimmed by 3 bases and 1 base, with 13 bases remaining between them. This CDR3 contains 15 residues.

The chain recombines TRBV28 with TRBJ2-7, with D possibly being TRBD2 (6 bases). Germline CDR1 MDHEN, CDR2 SYDVKM. Trimming left V 2 bases short and J 0 bases short, with 8 bases between. The CDR3 runs to 14 residues. CDR3 protein: CASSLSGFSYEQYF. In DNA, the CDR3 is TGTGCCAGCAGTTTAAGCGGGTTCTCCTACGAGCAGTACTTC. Based on the CDR3 plus reference TRBV28 and TRBJ2-7, the full variable domain is DVKVTQSSRYLVKRTGEKVFLECVQDMDHENMFWYRQDPGLGLRLIYFSYDVKMKEKGDIPEGYSVSREKKERFSLILESASTNQTSMYLCASSLSGFSYEQYFGPGTRLTVT.

The chain employs TRBV7-2 and TRBJ2-5, with 8 nucleotides matching TRBD1. In germline, CDR1 is SGHTA, CDR2 FQGNSA. The CDR3 contains 14 residues. Trimming at V came to 3 bases and at J to 4 bases, leaving 4 bases not matched to a gene. The CDR3 region has the DNA TGTGCCAGCAGCTTTACAGGGGGACGAGAGACCCAGTACTTC. Its translation: CASSFTGGRETQYF.

This clone is a singleton in its sample. The chain has TRBV18 and TRBJ2-3, with D hard to call. V was trimmed by 11 bases and J by 4 bases, leaving 16 bases between them. CDR1 KGHSH and CDR2 LQKENI come from the germline V gene. The CDR3 length is 13 residues. The CDR3 nucleotides are TGTGCCGGGTCCACTAATAAGGCAGATACGCAGTATTTT. Protein product: CAGSTNKADTQYF.

J is TRBJ2-1 and V is TRBV9; 7 bases fit TRBD2. Germline-derived CDR1 and CDR2 are SGDLS and YYNGEE. V trimming: 4 bases; J trimming: 2 bases; junction bases outside the gene matches: 9. The length of the CDR3 is 16 residues. DNA of the CDR3: TGTGCCAGCAGCCCCTTGGCGGGGGTCCCCTACAATGAGCAGTTCTTC. Its translation is CASSPLAGVPYNEQFF.

V and J are TRBV7-8 and TRBJ1-3, with TRBD1 matching 8 bases. Germline CDR1 SGHVS, CDR2 FQNEAQ. J lost 0 bases, V lost 5 bases, and 12 bases had no gene match. The CDR3 sequence is 18 residues long. The CDR3 reads CASSPDRVPTISGNTIYF. DNA for the CDR3: TGTGCCAGCAGCCCGGACAGGGTACCGACGATCTCTGGAAACACCATATATTTT.

The chain is built from TRBV4-2 and TRBJ1-2; possibly TRBD1 for D (5 bases). The CDR3 contains 14 residues. The V gene lost 2 bases and the J gene lost 12 bases, with 19 bases spanning the gap. The V gene's germline CDR1 is LGHNA and CDR2 YNFKEQ. DNA for the CDR3: TGTGCCAGCAGCCAATCGGGAGGGGCTAGGAGCAACACCTTC. Its translation: CASSQSGGARSNTF.

V is TRBV23-1 and J is TRBJ1-2, with a possible D match to TRBD1 (5 bases). TRBV23-1 is known as an ORF, though its function is uncertain. The CDR3 has 15 amino acids. V lost 2 bases to trimming and J lost 7 bases, with 17 bases between them. The CDR3 loop reads CASSQRPRERGGYTF. CDR3 sequence (DNA): TGCGCCAGCAGTCAACGACCCCGGGAGAGGGGTGGCTACACCTTC.

The chain uses TRBV5-1 and TRBJ1-1, with TRBD1 as a possible D gene (6 bases). Germline V gene data show CDR1 as SGHRS and CDR2 as YFSETQ. This CDR3 region has 13 residues. V dropped 2 bases and J dropped 10 bases, with 15 bases sitting between them. The CDR3 bases are TGCGCCAGCAGCTTTGACCAGGGGCGAGGAGCTTTCTTT. It is translated as CASSFDQGRGAFF.

The chain is built from TRBV18 and TRBJ2-7, with D possibly being TRBD1 or TRBD2 (5 bases each). Germline CDR1 KGHSH, CDR2 LQKENI. The CDR3 has 15 residues. Trimming removed 3 bases from V and 0 bases from J, with 12 bases in between. This chain's CDR3 is CASSPMGEISYEQYF. CDR3 bases: TGTGCCAGCTCACCCATGGGGGAAATCTCCTACGAGCAGTACTTC. The full variable domain, completed using reference TRBV18 and TRBJ2-7, is NAGVMQNPRHLVRRRGQEARLRCSPMKGHSHVYWYRQLPEEGLKFMVYLQKENIIDESGMPKERFSAEFPKEGPSILRIQQVVRGDSAAYFCASSPMGEISYEQYFGPGTRLTVT.

The rearrangement joins TRBV10-3 to TRBJ1-1; 11 bases are a match to TRBD1. From germline, CDR1 is ENHRY and CDR2 SYGVKD. Trimming took 8 bases from V and 4 from J; bases not matched to a gene: 6. There are 14 residues in the CDR3. The CDR3 DNA sequence: TGTGCCATCCTCCGGGACAGGGGGTCCACTGAAGCTTTCTTT. Amino acid sequence: CAILRDRGSTEAFF.

This clone was picked up one time. V and J are TRBV21-1 and TRBJ2-7; the D call TRBD1 from the table was never checked on the DNA. TRBV21-1 is listed as a pseudogene. The CDR3 consists of 19 residues. CDR3 in DNA: TGTGCCAGCAGGTCGTGTCCCCACCCGGGACAGGGGGCGTGCTACGAGCAGTACTTC. Amino acid sequence: CASRSCPHPGQGACYEQYF.

The rearrangement links TRBV9 to TRBJ2-3, with 7 bases fitting TRBD1. Germline V lookup: CDR1 SGDLS, CDR2 YYNGEE. Trimming removed 0 bases from V and 6 bases from J; junction bases left unmatched: 1. The CDR3 has 13 residues. CDR3 nucleotides: TGTGCCAGCAGCGTAGGGGACAGTGATACGCAGTATTTT. Encoded protein: CASSVGDSDTQYF.